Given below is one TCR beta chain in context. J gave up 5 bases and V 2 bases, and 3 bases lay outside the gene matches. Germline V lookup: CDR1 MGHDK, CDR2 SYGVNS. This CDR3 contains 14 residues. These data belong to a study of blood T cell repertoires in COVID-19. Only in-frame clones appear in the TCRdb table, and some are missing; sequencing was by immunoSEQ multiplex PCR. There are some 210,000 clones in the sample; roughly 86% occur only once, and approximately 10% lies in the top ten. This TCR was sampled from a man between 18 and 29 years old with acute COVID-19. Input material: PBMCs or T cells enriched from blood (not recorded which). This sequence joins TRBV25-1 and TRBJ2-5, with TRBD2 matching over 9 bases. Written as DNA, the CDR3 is TGTGCCAGCAGTGAAGCGGGAGGGGGGGAGACCCAGTACTTC. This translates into CASSEAGGGETQYF.